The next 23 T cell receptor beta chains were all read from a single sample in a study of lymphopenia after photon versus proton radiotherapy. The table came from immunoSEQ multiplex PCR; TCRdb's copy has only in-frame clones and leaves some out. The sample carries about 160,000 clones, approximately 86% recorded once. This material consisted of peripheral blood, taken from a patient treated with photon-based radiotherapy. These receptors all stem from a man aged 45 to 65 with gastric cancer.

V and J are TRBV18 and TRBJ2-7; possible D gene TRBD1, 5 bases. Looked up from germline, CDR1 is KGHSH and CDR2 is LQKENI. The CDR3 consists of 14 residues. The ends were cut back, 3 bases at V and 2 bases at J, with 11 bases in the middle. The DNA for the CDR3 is TGTGCCAGCTCACCTATAGCAGGGACCTACGAGCAGTACTTC. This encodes CASSPIAGTYEQYF.

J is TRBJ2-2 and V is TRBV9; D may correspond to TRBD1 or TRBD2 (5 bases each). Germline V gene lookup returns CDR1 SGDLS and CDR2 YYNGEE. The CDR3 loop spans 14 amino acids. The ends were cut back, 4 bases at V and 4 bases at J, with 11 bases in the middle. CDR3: CASSPRGFTGELFF. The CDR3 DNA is TGTGCCAGCAGCCCGAGGGGCTTCACCGGGGAGCTGTTTTTT.

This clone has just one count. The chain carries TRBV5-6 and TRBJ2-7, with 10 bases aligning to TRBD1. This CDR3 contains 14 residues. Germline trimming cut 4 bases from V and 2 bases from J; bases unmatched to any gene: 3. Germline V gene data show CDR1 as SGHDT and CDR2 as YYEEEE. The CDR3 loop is CASSPGTGAYEQYF. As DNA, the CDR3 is TGTGCCAGCAGCCCCGGGACAGGGGCCTACGAGCAGTACTTC.

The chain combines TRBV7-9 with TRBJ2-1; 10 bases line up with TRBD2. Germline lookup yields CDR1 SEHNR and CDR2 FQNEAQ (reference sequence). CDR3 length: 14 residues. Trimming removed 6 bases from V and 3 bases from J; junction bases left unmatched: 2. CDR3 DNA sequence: TGTGCCAGCAGAGCGGGAGGGGGCTACAATGAGCAGTTCTTC. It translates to CASRAGGGYNEQFF.

The CDR3 DNA reads TGTGCCAGCAGCTTAGGGACAGAGCAGTTCTTC. Amino acids: CASSLGTEQFF. The gene calls are TRBV7-6 and TRBJ2-1, with a tentative D call TRBD1 (5 bases). The CDR3 has 11 residues. The germline V gene encodes CDR1 SGHVS and CDR2 FNYEAQ. V lost 1 base and J lost 10, with 5 bases in between.

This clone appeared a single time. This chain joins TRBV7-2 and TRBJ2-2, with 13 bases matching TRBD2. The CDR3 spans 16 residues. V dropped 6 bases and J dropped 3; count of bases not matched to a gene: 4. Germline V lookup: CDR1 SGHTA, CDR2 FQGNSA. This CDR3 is CASSRTSGSYTGELFF. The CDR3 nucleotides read TGTGCCAGCAGTCGGACTAGCGGGAGTTACACCGGGGAGCTGTTTTTT.

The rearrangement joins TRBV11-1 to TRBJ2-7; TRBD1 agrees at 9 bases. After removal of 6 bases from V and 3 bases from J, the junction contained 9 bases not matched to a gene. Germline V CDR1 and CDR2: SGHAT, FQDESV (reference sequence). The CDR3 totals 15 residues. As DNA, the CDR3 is TGTGCCAGCAGTCCCGGGACAGGGAAATTCTACGAGCAGTACTTC. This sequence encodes CASSPGTGKFYEQYF.

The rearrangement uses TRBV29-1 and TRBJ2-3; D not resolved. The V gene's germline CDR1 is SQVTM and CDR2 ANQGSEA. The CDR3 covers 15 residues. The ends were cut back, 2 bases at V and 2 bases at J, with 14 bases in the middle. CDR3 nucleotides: TGCAGCGTTGAAAGGGCAGACGGACCCACAGATACGCAGTATTTT. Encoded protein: CSVERADGPTDTQYF.

In DNA form, the CDR3 reads TGTGCCACCAGCAGAGGCAGGGACCCCTCCTACGAGCAGTACTTC. Amino acids: CATSRGRDPSYEQYF. The chain joins TRBV15 to TRBJ2-7, with D perhaps being TRBD1 or TRBD2 (5 bases each). V was trimmed by 1 base and J by 0 bases, leaving 10 bases between them. CDR1 LNHNV and CDR2 YYDKDF come from the germline V gene (reference sequence). CDR3 length equals 15 residues. Supplemented by reference TRBV15 and TRBJ2-7, the full variable domain reads DAMVIQNPRYQVTQFGKPVTLSCSQTLNHNVMYWYQQKSSQAPKLLFHYYDKDFNNEADTPDNFQSRRPNTSFCFLDIRSPGLGDTAMYLCATSRGRDPSYEQYFGPGTRLTVT.

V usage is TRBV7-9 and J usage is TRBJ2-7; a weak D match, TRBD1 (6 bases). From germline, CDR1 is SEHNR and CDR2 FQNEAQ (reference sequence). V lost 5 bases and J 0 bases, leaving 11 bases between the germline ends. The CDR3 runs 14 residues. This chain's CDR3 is CASSTGTSSYEQYF. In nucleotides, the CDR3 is TGTGCCAGCAGCACCGGGACAAGCTCCTACGAGCAGTACTTC.

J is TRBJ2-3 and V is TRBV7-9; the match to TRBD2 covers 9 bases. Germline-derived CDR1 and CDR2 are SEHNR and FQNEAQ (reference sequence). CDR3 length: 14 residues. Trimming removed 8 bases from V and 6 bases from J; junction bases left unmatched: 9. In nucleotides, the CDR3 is TGTGCCAGCGGGCTGGGACTAGCACAGGATACGCAGTATTTT. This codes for CASGLGLAQDTQYF.

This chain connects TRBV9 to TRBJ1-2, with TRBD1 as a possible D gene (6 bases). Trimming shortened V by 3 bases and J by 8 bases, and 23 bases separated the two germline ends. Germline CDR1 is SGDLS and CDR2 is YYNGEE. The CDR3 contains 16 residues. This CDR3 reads CASSAVEAGARGGYTF. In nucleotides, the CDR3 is TGTGCCAGCAGCGCCGTTGAGGCGGGGGCCCGTGGCGGCTACACCTTC.

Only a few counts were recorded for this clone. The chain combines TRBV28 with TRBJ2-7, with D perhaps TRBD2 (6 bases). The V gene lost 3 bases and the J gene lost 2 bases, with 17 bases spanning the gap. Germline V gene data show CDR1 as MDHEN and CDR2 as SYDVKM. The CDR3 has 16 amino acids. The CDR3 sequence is CASSLGFGRSPYEQYF. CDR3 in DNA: TGTGCCAGCAGTTTGGGTTTTGGGAGGTCCCCCTACGAGCAGTACTTC.

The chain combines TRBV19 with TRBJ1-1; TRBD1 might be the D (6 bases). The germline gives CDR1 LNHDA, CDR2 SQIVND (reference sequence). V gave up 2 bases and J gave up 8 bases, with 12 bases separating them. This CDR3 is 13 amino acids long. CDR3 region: CASSIRGAAEAFF. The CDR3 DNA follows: TGTGCCAGTAGTATACGGGGGGCGGCCGAAGCTTTCTTT.

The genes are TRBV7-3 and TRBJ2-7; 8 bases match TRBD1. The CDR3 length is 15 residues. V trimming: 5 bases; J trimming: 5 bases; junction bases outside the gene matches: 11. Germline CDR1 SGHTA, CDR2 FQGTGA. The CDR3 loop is CASSPRQGARNEQYF. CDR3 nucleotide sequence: TGTGCCAGCAGCCCGCGCCAGGGGGCGCGGAACGAGCAGTACTTC. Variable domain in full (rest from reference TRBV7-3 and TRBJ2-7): GAGVSQTPSNKVTEKGKYVELRCDPISGHTALYWYRQSLGQGPEFLIYFQGTGAADDSGLPNDRFFAVRPEGSVSTLKIQRTERGDSAVYLCASSPRQGARNEQYFGPGTRLTVT.

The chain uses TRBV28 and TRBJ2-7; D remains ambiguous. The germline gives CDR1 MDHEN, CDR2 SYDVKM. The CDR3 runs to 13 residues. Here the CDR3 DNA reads TGTGCGACAACCTCAGCCCCTAGTTACGAGCAGTACTTC. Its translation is CATTSAPSYEQYF.

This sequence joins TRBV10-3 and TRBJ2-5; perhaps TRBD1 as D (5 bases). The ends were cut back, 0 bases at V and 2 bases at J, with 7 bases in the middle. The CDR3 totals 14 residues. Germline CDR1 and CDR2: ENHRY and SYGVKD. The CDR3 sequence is CAISESTVQETQYF. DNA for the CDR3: TGTGCCATCAGTGAGTCGACAGTACAAGAGACCCAGTACTTC.

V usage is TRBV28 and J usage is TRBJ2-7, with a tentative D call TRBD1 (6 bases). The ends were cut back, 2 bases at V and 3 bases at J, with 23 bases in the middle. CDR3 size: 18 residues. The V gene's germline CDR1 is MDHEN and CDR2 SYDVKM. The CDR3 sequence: CASSLSPPPSRQDYEQYF. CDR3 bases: TGTGCCAGCAGTTTAAGCCCCCCCCCTTCTCGACAGGACTACGAGCAGTACTTC.

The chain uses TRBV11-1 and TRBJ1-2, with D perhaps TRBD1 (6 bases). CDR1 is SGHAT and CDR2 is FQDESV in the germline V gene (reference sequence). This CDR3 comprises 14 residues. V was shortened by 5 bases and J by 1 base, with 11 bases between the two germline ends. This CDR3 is CASSPRQVNYGYTF. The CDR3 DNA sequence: TGTGCCAGCAGCCCAAGACAGGTTAACTATGGCTACACCTTC.

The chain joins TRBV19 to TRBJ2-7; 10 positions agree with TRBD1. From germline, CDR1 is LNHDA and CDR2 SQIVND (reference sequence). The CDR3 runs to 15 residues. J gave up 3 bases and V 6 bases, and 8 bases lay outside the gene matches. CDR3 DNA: TGTGCCAGTAGCACTCCGGGACAGGGGATCTACGAGCAGTACTTC. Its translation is CASSTPGQGIYEQYF.

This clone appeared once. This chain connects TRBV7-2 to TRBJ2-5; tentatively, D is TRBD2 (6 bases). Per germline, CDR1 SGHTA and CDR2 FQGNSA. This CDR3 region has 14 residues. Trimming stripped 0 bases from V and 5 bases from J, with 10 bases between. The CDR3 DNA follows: TGTGCCAGCAGCTTAGCCGGGGGTGCGGAGACCCAGTACTTC. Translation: CASSLAGGAETQYF.

The CDR3 spells CASAKTSGLYEQYF. CDR3 bases: TGTGCCAGCGCAAAGACTAGCGGGCTCTACGAGCAGTACTTC. The rearrangement joins TRBV2 to TRBJ2-7, with 10 bases that match TRBD2. CDR3 length: 14 residues. From germline, CDR1 is SNHLY and CDR2 FYNNEI. The V gene end was trimmed by 8 bases and the J gene end by 3 bases; junction bases not matched to a gene: 7.

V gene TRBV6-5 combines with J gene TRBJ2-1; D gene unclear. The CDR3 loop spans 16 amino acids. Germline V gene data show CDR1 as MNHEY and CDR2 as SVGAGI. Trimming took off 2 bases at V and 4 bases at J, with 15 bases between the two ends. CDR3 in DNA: TGTGCCAGCAGTTACAATACGAACGTAGGTTACAATGAGCAGTTCTTC. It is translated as CASSYNTNVGYNEQFF.